The rows below give T cell receptor beta chains drawn from one sample of a study of T-cell reconstitution after alpha-beta-depleted transplantation in children. A single record per CDR3 protein comes from TCRdb applying MiXCR to the PCR reads. The table lists about 980,000 distinct CDR3 sequences, less than 30% of them singletons, with roughly 28% in the top ten. The sequencing here drew on PBMCs, mostly from graft donor cells, taken 360 days after TCRalphabeta/CD19-depleted stem cell transplant. The receptors derive from a boy in the first two years of life who had a stem cell transplant for SCID, so the T cells may come from the graft donor. Each CDR3 is given with its conserved first and last residue. D genes are given only for firm matches. Expanded clones get a size class; other rows say once, few or many, or leave the size out.

abundance	d_gene	v_gene	j_gene	CDR3aa	CDR3nt
NA	NA	TRBV5-1	TRBJ2-3	CASSLAWGTGTLTDTQYF	TGCGCCAGCAGCTTGGCCTGGGGAACGGGGACCCTCACAGATACGCAGTATTTT
NA	NA	TRBV15	TRBJ2-5	CATSRDRKAQETQYF	TGTGCCACCAGCAGAGATCGGAAGGCGCAAGAGACCCAGTACTTC
NA	NA	TRBV11-1	TRBJ1-1	CASSLWGSTTASNMNTEAFF	TGTGCCAGCAGCTTATGGGGCAGTACCACAGCTTCGAATATGAACACTGAAGCTTTCTTT
few	NA	TRBV5-1	TRBJ2-7	CASSLKLEYF	TGCGCCAGCAGCTTAAAATTGGAGTACTTC
few	NA	TRBV7-9	TRBJ2-7	CASSLVHVPGTEQYF	TGTGCCAGCAGCTTAGTCCATGTCCCGGGGACCGAGCAGTACTTC
once	TRBD2	TRBV12-3/TRBV12-4	TRBJ2-1	CASRAAGVGAWQFF	TGTGCCAGCAGAGCAGCGGGGGTTGGAGCGTGGCAGTTCTTC
few	NA	TRBV2	TRBJ2-5	CASRVNLHVGGETQYF	TGTGCCAGCAGAGTAAACCTTCACGTAGGGGGAGAGACCCAGTACTTC
NA	TRBD1	TRBV6-5	TRBJ1-1	CASSSRDRGWTEAFF	TGTGCCAGCAGTTCACGGGACAGGGGTTGGACTGAAGCTTTCTTT
NA	NA	TRBV27	TRBJ1-1	CASSTGVYVSAYTEAFF	TGTGCCAGCAGTACTGGGGTTTACGTTTCTGCGTACACTGAAGCTTTCTTT
NA	TRBD2	TRBV12-3/TRBV12-4	TRBJ2-7	CASKRTSGGYEQYF	TGTGCCAGCAAGCGAACTAGCGGGGGTTACGAGCAGTACTTC
NA	NA	TRBV12-3/TRBV12-4	TRBJ2-6	CASSSGTGLGSGANVLTF	TGTGCCAGCAGTTCCGGGACGGGCCTGGGCTCTGGGGCCAACGTCCTGACTTTC
NA	NA	TRBV5-1	TRBJ2-1	CASSSYRGSEQFF	TGCGCCAGCAGCTCGTATCGGGGGTCTGAGCAGTTCTTC
many	NA	TRBV4-1	TRBJ2-2	CASSQDLGELFF	TGTGCCAGCAGCCAAGATCTCGGGGAGCTGTTTTTT
NA	TRBD1	TRBV5-1	TRBJ2-7	CASSLGLGQVSYEQYF	TGCGCCAGCAGCTTGGGCCTGGGACAGGTCTCCTACGAGCAGTACTTC
NA	NA	TRBV12-3/TRBV12-4	TRBJ2-4	CASSQQGGVAKNIQYF	TGTGCCAGCAGTCAACAGGGGGGGGTAGCCAAAAACATTCAGTACTTC
few	NA	TRBV29-1	TRBJ2-7	CSVERAEQVDGWVYEQYF	TGCAGCGTTGAAAGGGCAGAACAAGTCGACGGGTGGGTCTACGAGCAGTACTTC
few	TRBD2	TRBV12-3/TRBV12-4	TRBJ2-3	CASTWGTSGTLPTDTQYF	TGTGCCAGCACCTGGGGGACTAGCGGGACGTTACCCACAGATACGCAGTATTTT
NA	TRBD1	TRBV11-2	TRBJ2-5	CASSLPRTGGEEYLYQETQYF	TGTGCCAGCAGCTTACCTCGGACAGGGGGCGAAGAGTACCTGTACCAAGAGACCCAGTACTTC
few	NA	TRBV21-1	TRBJ2-3	CASSKGIRESTDTQYF	TGTGCCAGCAGCAAAGGTATCAGGGAGAGTACAGATACGCAGTATTTT
few	TRBD1	TRBV7-3	TRBJ2-2	CASSLKGGGTGELFF	TGTGCCAGCAGCTTAAAAGGGGGCGGAACCGGGGAGCTGTTTTTT
NA	NA	TRBV4-1	TRBJ2-7	CASSHLGDEQYF	TGCGCCAGCAGCCACCTCGGGGACGAGCAGTACTTC
NA	NA	TRBV6-5	TRBJ1-1	CASSFSGITEAFF	TGTGCCAGCAGTTTTTCGGGGATCACTGAAGCTTTCTTT
NA	TRBD2	TRBV5-1	TRBJ2-5	CASSRGLAGFALSEETQYF	TGCGCCAGCAGCCGAGGACTAGCGGGCTTCGCTCTCTCGGAAGAGACCCAGTACTTC
few	TRBD2	TRBV4-1	TRBJ2-7	CASSQDHRTWGLGYEQYF	TGCGCCAGCAGCCAAGACCATCGGACATGGGGACTAGGCTACGAGCAGTACTTC
few	NA	TRBV7-8	TRBJ1-2	CASSPVAGGYTF	TGTGCCAGCAGCCCAGTAGCCGGTGGCTACACCTTC
few	TRBD1	TRBV29-1	TRBJ2-7	CSVEAPGTGGYEQYF	TGCAGCGTTGAAGCCCCCGGGACAGGGGGGTACGAGCAGTACTTC
few	NA	TRBV4-2	TRBJ1-1	CASSQDQKTEAFF	TGTGCCAGCAGCCAAGATCAAAAGACTGAAGCTTTCTTT
NA	NA	TRBV5-8	TRBJ2-6	CASSWGSNGANVLTF	TGTGCCAGCAGCTGGGGAAGTAATGGGGCCAACGTCCTGACTTTC
NA	NA	TRBV12-3/TRBV12-4	TRBJ2-7	CASSLRGFSYEQYF	TGTGCCAGCAGTTTAAGAGGCTTCTCCTACGAGCAGTACTTC
many	NA	TRBV5-1	TRBJ2-7	CASSLQGPSYEQYF	TGCGCCAGCAGCTTGCAAGGACCCTCCTACGAGCAGTACTTC
few	NA	TRBV6-5	TRBJ2-7	CASSYSTGGAYEQYF	TGTGCCAGCAGTTACTCCACAGGGGGGGCCTACGAGCAGTACTTC
NA	NA	TRBV20-1	TRBJ1-1	CSACWQDNTEAFF	TGCAGTGCTTGCTGGCAGGATAACACTGAAGCTTTCTTT
NA	NA	TRBV5-6	TRBJ1-1	CASSLFLGVGANTEAFF	TGTGCCAGCAGCTTGTTTCTGGGTGTTGGGGCAAACACTGAAGCTTTCTTT
few	NA	TRBV3-1	TRBJ2-1	CASSPVQGSYNEQFF	TGTGCCAGCAGCCCAGTCCAGGGGTCCTACAATGAGCAGTTCTTC
NA	NA	TRBV10-3	TRBJ2-6	CATSFFTSGANVLTF	TGTGCCACCTCGTTTTTTACGTCTGGGGCCAACGTCCTGACTTTC
NA	NA	TRBV3-1	TRBJ2-7	CASSRRGLPYEQYF	TGTGCCAGCAGCCGCAGGGGCCTCCCCTACGAGCAGTACTTC
NA	NA	TRBV12-3/TRBV12-4	TRBJ1-3	CASTTPARVSISGNTIYF	TGTGCCAGCACCACCCCGGCCCGGGTGTCAATCTCTGGAAACACCATATATTTT
few	NA	TRBV20-1	TRBJ2-7	CSARDRVAQIF	TGCAGTGCTAGAGATCGTGTCGCCCAGATCTTC
few	NA	TRBV5-1	TRBJ2-1	CASSSEGGTYNEQFF	TGCGCCAGCAGCTCGGAGGGGGGAACCTACAATGAGCAGTTCTTC
few	TRBD2	TRBV4-3	TRBJ2-1	CASSQPTYGGGDGPYNEQFF	TGCGCCAGCAGCCAACCCACGTACGGTGGGGGGGATGGCCCCTACAATGAGCAGTTCTTC
NA	NA	TRBV21-1	TRBJ2-7	CASSNLGPSPGQGSGYEQYF	TGTGCCAGCAGCAACCTAGGCCCCTCCCCGGGACAGGGTAGTGGGTACGAGCAGTACTTC
few	NA	TRBV27	TRBJ2-3	CASSRRQVYTDTQYF	TGTGCCAGCAGCCGCCGACAGGTATACACAGATACGCAGTATTTT
few	NA	TRBV7-8	TRBJ2-3	CASRGKMADTQYF	TGTGCCAGCAGGGGAAAAATGGCAGATACGCAGTATTTT
NA	NA	TRBV20-1	TRBJ2-7	CSASEISYEQYF	TGCAGTGCTAGCGAGATCTCCTACGAGCAGTACTTC
NA	NA	TRBV9	TRBJ2-1	CASSVGTGGKGNEQFF	TGTGCCAGCAGCGTAGGGACGGGTGGAAAGGGGAATGAGCAGTTCTTC
NA	TRBD2	TRBV5-1	TRBJ2-7	CASSPGLAVGDEQYF	TGCGCCAGCAGCCCGGGACTAGCGGTAGGCGACGAGCAGTACTTC